These T cell receptor beta chains were read from a single sample in a study of T cells in Graves' hyperthyroidism and ophthalmopathy. TCRdb redid the calling of the multiplex PCR reads with MiXCR, one entry per CDR3 protein. The sample yields some 580,000 distinct CDR3 sequences, roughly 15% seen once. Sequencing input: blood. The receptors stem from a woman in her thirties or forties with Graves' ophthalmopathy. CDR3s include the opening cysteine and the closing phenylalanine or tryptophan. Fields, in order: V gene, clone size, J gene, D gene, CDR3 DNA, CDR3 protein. A D gene is named only where the DNA matches it firmly. The listing skips clone size in some rows; elsewhere it reads once, few, many or a size class.

v_call: TRBV10-3; clone_size: many; j_call: TRBJ2-5; d_call: TRBD1; cdr3_nt: TGTGCCATCAGCAGCGGGACAGGGGAGGAGACCCAGTACTTC; cdr3_aa: CAISSGTGEETQYF
v_call: TRBV27; clone_size: NA; j_call: TRBJ2-1; d_call: NA; cdr3_nt: TGTGCCAGCTCAGGGCTAGTTAATGAGCAGTTCTTC; cdr3_aa: CASSGLVNEQFF
v_call: TRBV3-1; clone_size: few; j_call: TRBJ2-2; d_call: TRBD1; cdr3_nt: TGTGCCAGCAGCTCCGACAGGGGGGTCAGCGGGGAGCTGTTTTTT; cdr3_aa: CASSSDRGVSGELFF
v_call: TRBV20-1; clone_size: many; j_call: TRBJ2-3; d_call: TRBD2; cdr3_nt: TGCAGTGCTAGACGGGACTACCTGACAGATACGCAGTATTTT; cdr3_aa: CSARRDYLTDTQYF
v_call: TRBV5-1; clone_size: NA; j_call: TRBJ2-3; d_call: NA; cdr3_nt: TGCGCCAGCAGCACTGGGACACCCCGCACAGATACGCAGTATTTT; cdr3_aa: CASSTGTPRTDTQYF
v_call: TRBV5-5; clone_size: once; j_call: TRBJ2-4; d_call: TRBD1; cdr3_nt: TGTGCCAGCAGCCCAACAGGGGGCCCCTTGAACATTCAGTACTTC; cdr3_aa: CASSPTGGPLNIQYF
v_call: TRBV2; clone_size: many; j_call: TRBJ2-1; d_call: TRBD2; cdr3_nt: TGTGCCAGCAGTGTGAGACTAGCGGGAGGGCCTGGTTACAATGAGCAGTTCTTC; cdr3_aa: CASSVRLAGGPGYNEQFF
v_call: TRBV5-1; clone_size: once; j_call: TRBJ2-3; d_call: NA; cdr3_nt: TGCGCCAGCAGCCAAGATCGGGGATACTACGGCACAGATACGCAGTATTTT; cdr3_aa: CASSQDRGYYGTDTQYF
v_call: TRBV10-3; clone_size: NA; j_call: TRBJ2-4; d_call: NA; cdr3_nt: TGTGCCATCAGTACACAGGAGAAAAACATTCAGTACTTC; cdr3_aa: CAISTQEKNIQYF
v_call: TRBV7-3; clone_size: NA; j_call: TRBJ2-2; d_call: TRBD2; cdr3_nt: TGTGCCAGCAGCACAACTAGCGGGGCCGGAACCGGGGAGCTGTTTTTT; cdr3_aa: CASSTTSGAGTGELFF
v_call: TRBV12-3/TRBV12-4; clone_size: many; j_call: TRBJ1-5; d_call: NA; cdr3_nt: TGTGCCAGCAGTACCAACAATCAGCCCCAGCATTTT; cdr3_aa: CASSTNNQPQHF
v_call: TRBV7-9; clone_size: few; j_call: TRBJ2-2; d_call: NA; cdr3_nt: TGTGCCAGCAGTCCCACGGACACCGGGGAGCTGTTTTTT; cdr3_aa: CASSPTDTGELFF
v_call: TRBV11-2; clone_size: few; j_call: TRBJ1-3; d_call: NA; cdr3_nt: TGTGCCAGCAGCCAGGCCAGCAATCTGGGAGGAAACACCATATATTTT; cdr3_aa: CASSQASNLGGNTIYF
v_call: TRBV18; clone_size: many; j_call: TRBJ2-5; d_call: NA; cdr3_nt: TGTGCCAGCTCACCCGGACAGATGCAAGAGACCCAGTACTTC; cdr3_aa: CASSPGQMQETQYF
v_call: TRBV20-1; clone_size: many; j_call: TRBJ1-1; d_call: NA; cdr3_nt: TGCAGTGCTAGAGATCAGAGGGGAGTGAGCACTGAAGCTTTCTTT; cdr3_aa: CSARDQRGVSTEAFF
v_call: TRBV13; clone_size: few; j_call: TRBJ2-7; d_call: TRBD2; cdr3_nt: TGTGCCAGCAGCTTTAGTGTTTGGCGGGAGGTCCCCCGGGGGTACGAGCAGTACTTC; cdr3_aa: CASSFSVWREVPRGYEQYF
v_call: TRBV3-1; clone_size: NA; j_call: TRBJ2-7; d_call: NA; cdr3_nt: TGTGCCAGCAGCCAGGGGCCAGAGGGCTCCTACGAGCAGTACTTC; cdr3_aa: CASSQGPEGSYEQYF
v_call: TRBV3-1; clone_size: many; j_call: TRBJ2-1; d_call: NA; cdr3_nt: TGTGCCAGCAGCCAAGATGGTGGGACCTACAATGAGCAGTTCTTC; cdr3_aa: CASSQDGGTYNEQFF
v_call: TRBV6-1; clone_size: few; j_call: TRBJ2-1; d_call: NA; cdr3_nt: TGTGCCAGCAGTGGAACGGACTACGTCGATGAGCAGTTCTTC; cdr3_aa: CASSGTDYVDEQFF
v_call: TRBV6-2/TRBV6-3; clone_size: NA; j_call: TRBJ2-7; d_call: NA; cdr3_nt: TGTGCCAACAACCTACGGGGTGAGCAGTACTTC; cdr3_aa: CANNLRGEQYF
v_call: TRBV9; clone_size: NA; j_call: TRBJ2-6; d_call: NA; cdr3_nt: TGTGCCAGCAGCGTAACGCAGGGGAATGGGGCCAACGTCCTGACTTTC; cdr3_aa: CASSVTQGNGANVLTF
v_call: TRBV20-1; clone_size: many; j_call: TRBJ2-1; d_call: TRBD2; cdr3_nt: TGCAGTGCTAGAGCAGAACGCGGGAGGAACTACAATGAGCAGTTCTTC; cdr3_aa: CSARAERGRNYNEQFF
v_call: TRBV2; clone_size: many; j_call: TRBJ2-5; d_call: NA; cdr3_nt: TGTGCCAGCAGCAGTCGACGGGGCCAAGAGACCCAGTACTTC; cdr3_aa: CASSSRRGQETQYF
v_call: TRBV2; clone_size: many; j_call: TRBJ2-7; d_call: TRBD2; cdr3_nt: TGTGCCAGCAGTGCTGAGACTAGCGGGAGTGGGGAGCAGTACTTC; cdr3_aa: CASSAETSGSGEQYF
v_call: TRBV28; clone_size: many; j_call: TRBJ2-3; d_call: TRBD2; cdr3_nt: TGTGCCAGCAGCCCCGGGACTAGGGCAGATACGCAGTATTTT; cdr3_aa: CASSPGTRADTQYF
v_call: TRBV11-2; clone_size: NA; j_call: TRBJ2-7; d_call: NA; cdr3_nt: TGTGCCAGCAGCTTAAAAGGAATCGACGAGCAGTACTTC; cdr3_aa: CASSLKGIDEQYF
v_call: TRBV27; clone_size: few; j_call: TRBJ1-5; d_call: NA; cdr3_nt: TGTGCCAGCGGGGCGGAAAGCAATCAGCCCCAGCATTTT; cdr3_aa: CASGAESNQPQHF
v_call: TRBV7-9; clone_size: NA; j_call: TRBJ2-1; d_call: NA; cdr3_nt: TGTGCCAGCAGCGGGGCCGGGACTAGGGGGCATGGTGAGCAGTTCTTC; cdr3_aa: CASSGAGTRGHGEQFF
v_call: TRBV11-2; clone_size: many; j_call: TRBJ2-5; d_call: NA; cdr3_nt: TGTGCCAGCAGCTTAGTGTCCCAGGGACCAGAGACCCAGTACTTC; cdr3_aa: CASSLVSQGPETQYF
v_call: TRBV12-5; clone_size: many; j_call: TRBJ1-5; d_call: NA; cdr3_nt: TGTGCTAGTGGTTTGGTTTCGGGGGTTCAGCCCCAGCATTTT; cdr3_aa: CASGLVSGVQPQHF
v_call: TRBV3-1; clone_size: NA; j_call: TRBJ2-5; d_call: NA; cdr3_nt: TGTGCCAGCAGCCAGACCCCCCGCGCGGCCGGGGGGACCCAGTACTTC; cdr3_aa: CASSQTPRAAGGTQYF
v_call: TRBV15; clone_size: few; j_call: TRBJ2-7; d_call: TRBD1; cdr3_nt: TGTGCCACCAGCAGAGCCCGGATAGGGCAGGGGGCCTACGAGCAGTACTTC; cdr3_aa: CATSRARIGQGAYEQYF
v_call: TRBV12-3/TRBV12-4; clone_size: many; j_call: TRBJ1-1; d_call: NA; cdr3_nt: TGTGCCAGCACCGGATCGGGGCTCCCAAACACTGAAGCTTTCTTT; cdr3_aa: CASTGSGLPNTEAFF
v_call: TRBV10-3; clone_size: NA; j_call: TRBJ1-3; d_call: NA; cdr3_nt: TGTGCCATCAGGAGGGGTGAGGGCACCATATATTTT; cdr3_aa: CAIRRGEGTIYF
v_call: TRBV5-5; clone_size: NA; j_call: TRBJ2-5; d_call: NA; cdr3_nt: TGTGCCAGCAGCTTGCCCTCGGGATTCAGCGTCCAAGAGACCCAGTACTTC; cdr3_aa: CASSLPSGFSVQETQYF
v_call: TRBV29-1; clone_size: NA; j_call: TRBJ2-5; d_call: NA; cdr3_nt: TGCAGCGTTGAAGGAGCGGGCCAAGAGACCCAGTACTTC; cdr3_aa: CSVEGAGQETQYF
v_call: TRBV6-1; clone_size: few; j_call: TRBJ2-3; d_call: TRBD1; cdr3_nt: TGTGCCAGCATCGGGACAGGGCGGGCAGATACGCAGTATTTT; cdr3_aa: CASIGTGRADTQYF
v_call: TRBV5-1; clone_size: NA; j_call: TRBJ2-5; d_call: NA; cdr3_nt: TGCGCCAGCAGCGCGGGCCCTGCATTGGAGACCCAGTACTTC; cdr3_aa: CASSAGPALETQYF
v_call: TRBV2; clone_size: NA; j_call: TRBJ2-2; d_call: NA; cdr3_nt: TGTGCCAGCAGTTCCGGGACACGCACCGGGGAGCTGTTTTTT; cdr3_aa: CASSSGTRTGELFF
v_call: TRBV7-9; clone_size: many; j_call: TRBJ2-5; d_call: NA; cdr3_nt: TGTGCCAGCAGTCTCGGGGGGCAGGGGACCCAGTACTTC; cdr3_aa: CASSLGGQGTQYF
v_call: TRBV2; clone_size: many; j_call: TRBJ1-2; d_call: NA; cdr3_nt: TGTGCCAGCAGTGAGAGAGGGTATGGCTACACCTTC; cdr3_aa: CASSERGYGYTF
v_call: TRBV11-3; clone_size: many; j_call: TRBJ1-2; d_call: NA; cdr3_nt: TGTGCCAGCAGCTTAGATCTTGGCGAAAGAAACTATGGCTACACCTTC; cdr3_aa: CASSLDLGERNYGYTF
v_call: TRBV5-5; clone_size: NA; j_call: TRBJ2-7; d_call: NA; cdr3_nt: TGTGCCAGCAGCCCCCAAGCCTCGGGCGAACAGTACTTC; cdr3_aa: CASSPQASGEQYF
v_call: TRBV5-6; clone_size: many; j_call: TRBJ2-1; d_call: NA; cdr3_nt: TGTGCCAGCAGCTTGGCACAGGGAATCTCCTACAATGAGCAGTTCTTC; cdr3_aa: CASSLAQGISYNEQFF
v_call: TRBV11-3; clone_size: many; j_call: TRBJ2-1; d_call: TRBD2; cdr3_nt: TGTGCCAGCAGCTCGCGGACTAGCGGGAGGAGCGAGCAGTTCTTC; cdr3_aa: CASSSRTSGRSEQFF
v_call: TRBV9; clone_size: few; j_call: TRBJ2-3; d_call: TRBD2; cdr3_nt: TGTGCCAGCAGCACACAGCGGGGGGGATCCCTTCGAATCACAGATACGCAGTATTTT; cdr3_aa: CASSTQRGGSLRITDTQYF
v_call: TRBV5-1; clone_size: NA; j_call: TRBJ2-2; d_call: NA; cdr3_nt: TGCGCCAGCAGCCTGCTTACTAGTGGGGCCGGGGAGCTGTTTTTT; cdr3_aa: CASSLLTSGAGELFF
v_call: TRBV2; clone_size: many; j_call: TRBJ1-1; d_call: NA; cdr3_nt: TGTGCCAGCAGTCCAGAGGGTCCAGGGATGAACACTGAAGCTTTCTTT; cdr3_aa: CASSPEGPGMNTEAFF